Each of the 27 T cell receptor beta chains below was sequenced from the same sample in a study of beta chain features in type 1 diabetes. Every isolated RNA sample was fully reverse transcribed, so sequencing captured expressed TCRB transcripts. Sequencing was performed with immunoSEQ multiplex PCR; in TCRdb, only in-frame clones are kept and a portion is missing. The data contain about 150,000 clones, around 51% of them seen just once; the ten biggest clones take up under 0.45%. The sequenced sample was Tregs from blood. These receptors originate from a man between 18 and 35 years old in good health.

This clone has just a few counts. CDR3 loop: CASRGLRLTGELFF. CDR3 DNA: TGTGCCAGCAGGGGACTCCGTTTAACCGGGGAGCTGTTTTTT. The rearrangement joins TRBV2 to TRBJ2-2; TRBD2 is a possible D gene (6 bases). The germline CDR1 and CDR2 sequences are SNHLY and FYNNEI. The CDR3 loop spans 14 amino acids. V was trimmed by 6 bases and J by 5 bases, leaving 13 bases between them.

J is TRBJ1-1 and V is TRBV9; 9 bases are shared with TRBD1. Germline loops: CDR1 SGDLS, CDR2 YYNGEE. The CDR3 is 14 amino acids. J was trimmed by 1 base and V by 4 bases; bases with no gene match: 2. Here the CDR3 reads CASSQGQGNTEAFF. Here the CDR3 DNA reads TGTGCCAGCAGCCAGGGACAGGGGAACACTGAAGCTTTCTTT.

The rearrangement uses TRBV5-1 and TRBJ2-2; 11 bases map to TRBD2. The CDR3 spans 17 residues. The germline V gene encodes CDR1 SGHRS and CDR2 YFSETQ. J gave up 4 bases and V 4 bases, and 9 bases lay outside the gene matches. The CDR3 sequence is CASSGLAGWTGTGELFF. For the CDR3, the DNA is TGCGCCAGCAGCGGACTAGCGGGTTGGACTGGCACCGGGGAGCTGTTTTTT.

This chain connects TRBV4-2 to TRBJ2-7, with TRBD2 identical over 7 bases. Germline CDR1 is LGHNA and CDR2 is YNFKEQ. The length of the CDR3 is 14 residues. V trimming: 0 bases; J trimming: 5 bases; junction bases outside the gene matches: 4. In nucleotides, the CDR3 is TGTGCCAGCAGCCAAGATGAGGCGGGAGACGAGCAGTACTTC. It specifies CASSQDEAGDEQYF.

The chain joins TRBV30 to TRBJ2-4, with 8 bases lining up with TRBD1. J was trimmed by 9 bases and V by 2 bases; bases with no gene match: 6. CDR1 and CDR2 (germline): GTSNPN, SVGIG (reference sequence). The CDR3 runs to 13 residues. Written as DNA, the CDR3 is TGTGCCTGGAGTTTACAGGGGACAGGCATTCAGTACTTC. It is translated as CAWSLQGTGIQYF.

V usage is TRBV9 and J usage is TRBJ2-6, with a possible D match to TRBD2 (5 bases). Germline-derived CDR1 and CDR2 are SGDLS and YYNGEE. The CDR3 length is 16 residues. The V end lost 2 bases, the J end lost 2 bases, and 11 bases lay between the germline ends. The CDR3 here is CASSVAPEAGANVLTF. Written as DNA, the CDR3 is TGTGCCAGCAGCGTTGCTCCGGAGGCTGGGGCCAACGTCCTGACTTTC.

The V gene is TRBV6-1, the J gene TRBJ2-7; tentatively, D is TRBD2 (6 bases). CDR3 length: 15 amino acids. V lost 7 bases and J 0 bases, leaving 16 bases between the germline ends. In germline, CDR1 is MNHNS, CDR2 SASEGT. The CDR3 protein is CASTPRGGTSYEQYF. Here the CDR3 DNA reads TGTGCCAGCACCCCACGTGGGGGGACCTCCTACGAGCAGTACTTC.

The V and J genes are TRBV7-2 and TRBJ1-1; no clear D. This CDR3 region has 14 residues. The germline gives CDR1 SGHTA, CDR2 FQGNSA. V shed 4 bases and J shed 1 base, with 10 bases lying between them. This chain's CDR3 is CASSYRVGNTEAFF. CDR3 sequence (DNA): TGTGCCAGCAGCTACCGGGTAGGGAACACTGAAGCTTTCTTT.

A few counts support this clone. The V gene is TRBV13, the J gene TRBJ2-5; TRBD1 agrees at 8 bases. The CDR3 is 16 residues long. In germline, CDR1 is PRHDT, CDR2 FYEKMQ (reference sequence). J was trimmed by 2 bases and V by 1 base; bases with no gene match: 6. CDR3 protein: CASSLESGGQQETQYF. For the CDR3, the DNA is TGTGCCAGCAGCTTAGAGTCAGGGGGCCAACAAGAGACCCAGTACTTC.

The rearrangement links TRBV7-8 to TRBJ2-7; the match to TRBD2 covers 12 bases. The germline V gene encodes CDR1 SGHVS and CDR2 FQNEAQ. The V segment lost 5 bases and the J segment 5 bases; nucleotides outside the gene matches: 4. The CDR3 runs 14 residues. The chain's CDR3 is CASSPRTSGNEQYF. The CDR3 bases are TGTGCCAGCAGCCCTAGGACTAGCGGGAACGAGCAGTACTTC.

The CDR3 DNA reads TGTGCCAGCAGCCCCCTGACGCAGGCCTACGAGCAGTACTTC. This gives the protein CASSPLTQAYEQYF. The V call is TRBV7-9, the J call TRBJ2-7; D uncertain. Germline CDR1 is SEHNR and CDR2 is FQNEAQ (reference sequence). Trimming cost V 5 bases and J 2 bases, with 13 bases left between them. The CDR3 spans 14 residues. The entire variable domain, with the rest obtained from reference TRBV7-9 and TRBJ2-7, is as follows: DTGVSQNPRHKITKRGQNVTFRCDPISEHNRLYWYRQTLGQGPEFLTYFQNEAQLEKSRLLSDRFSAERPKGSFSTLEIQRTEQGDSAMYLCASSPLTQAYEQYFGPGTRLTVT.

This rearrangement joins TRBV27 to TRBJ2-7; tentative D call: TRBD2 (5 bases). Trimming pared 2 bases from V and 2 bases from J, leaving 13 bases between. CDR1 MNHEY and CDR2 SMNVEV come from the germline V gene (reference sequence). The CDR3 sequence is 15 residues long. For the CDR3, the DNA is TGTGCCAGCAGTTTACGGGGAGTGACCCCCTACGAGCAGTACTTC. Its protein is CASSLRGVTPYEQYF.

This clone was recorded once. The chain joins TRBV7-2 to TRBJ2-1, with TRBD1 identical over 11 bases. Germline CDR1 is SGHTA and CDR2 is FQGNSA. This CDR3 contains 15 residues. V gave up 6 bases and J gave up 4 bases; unmatched junction bases: 5. The CDR3 here is CASRLGQGGYNEQFF. The CDR3 DNA reads TGTGCCAGCAGACTGGGACAGGGGGGGTACAATGAGCAGTTCTTC. Drawing the rest from reference TRBV7-2 and TRBJ2-1, the complete variable domain is GAGVSQSPSNKVTEKGKDVELRCDPISGHTALYWYRQSLGQGLEFLIYFQGNSAPDKSGLPSDRFSAERTGGSVSTLTIQRTQQEDSAVYLCASRLGQGGYNEQFFGPGTRLTVL.

The chain has TRBV6-5 and TRBJ2-4, with 7 bases that match TRBD1. J lost 1 base, V lost 2 bases, and 5 bases had no gene match. CDR1 is MNHEY and CDR2 is SVGAGI in the germline V gene. This CDR3 region has 16 residues. The DNA for the CDR3 is TGTGCCAGCAGTTACCATATACAGGGGGCCAAAAACATTCAGTACTTC. Its translation: CASSYHIQGAKNIQYF.

The sample holds a few counts of this clone. The chain links TRBV14 to TRBJ2-1; 12 positions agree with TRBD2. This CDR3 has 16 residues. In germline, CDR1 is SGHDN, CDR2 FVKESK. V shed 6 bases, J shed 6 bases, and the junction held 9 bases outside the gene matches. The chain's CDR3 is CASRRRGLAGFNEQFF. CDR3 bases: TGTGCCAGCAGGCGTAGGGGACTAGCGGGTTTCAATGAGCAGTTCTTC.

Details on this clone: Relative to the germline gene, one junction end is altered; a read error may explain this. The genes are TRBV2 and TRBJ2-5, with no clear D. CDR1 and CDR2 from the germline V gene are SNHLY and FYNNEI. The CDR3 covers 11 residues. The CDR3 nucleotides read TGTGCCAGCAGTGAATTCCATATTCGGGACTTC. It specifies CASSEFHIRDF.

This chain uses TRBV2 with TRBJ1-2, with D perhaps TRBD1 (5 bases). CDR1 is SNHLY and CDR2 is FYNNEI in the germline V gene. The V end was cut by 7 bases, the J end by 4 bases, with 10 bases between. The CDR3 loop spans 12 amino acids. The CDR3 sequence: CASTSGIYGYTF. The CDR3 DNA reads TGTGCCAGCACCTCAGGGATCTATGGCTACACCTTC.

This clone was found once. The chain carries TRBV27 and TRBJ2-2; D might be TRBD1 (5 bases). This CDR3 is 14 amino acids long. Trimming pared 6 bases from V and 0 bases from J, leaving 8 bases between. The germline V gene encodes CDR1 MNHEY and CDR2 SMNVEV (reference sequence). CDR3 DNA: TGTGCCAGCAGAAAGACAGCGAACACCGGGGAGCTGTTTTTT. It codes for CASRKTANTGELFF.

The chain carries TRBV30 and TRBJ2-1, with 12 bases lining up with TRBD2. The CDR3 consists of 15 residues. After removal of 3 bases from V and 4 bases from J, the junction contained 4 bases not matched to a gene. Germline V lookup: CDR1 GTSNPN, CDR2 SVGIG (reference sequence). The CDR3 reads CAWRLTSGGYNEQFF. The CDR3 region has the DNA TGTGCCTGGAGGCTGACTAGCGGGGGTTACAATGAGCAGTTCTTC. The entire variable domain, with the rest obtained from reference TRBV30 and TRBJ2-1, is as follows: SQTIHQWPATLVQPVGSPLSLECTVEGTSNPNLYWYRQAAGRGLQLLFYSVGIGQISSEVPQNLSASRPQDRQFILSSKKLLLSDSGFYLCAWRLTSGGYNEQFFGPGTRLTVL.

Here the CDR3 DNA reads TGCGCCACTAAAGGGGGTAATGGCGAGACCCAGTACTTC. It yields the protein CATKGGNGETQYF. V and J are TRBV5-1 and TRBJ2-5; D is perhaps TRBD1 (6 bases). The V end lost 9 bases, the J end lost 5 bases, and 17 bases lay between the germline ends. The V gene's germline CDR1 is SGHRS and CDR2 YFSETQ. This CDR3 has 13 amino acids.

The rearrangement joins TRBV5-1 to TRBJ2-5; D gene unclear. Trimming removed 4 bases from V and 11 bases from J, with 15 bases in between. The CDR3 sequence is 12 residues long. Germline V gene lookup returns CDR1 SGHRS and CDR2 YFSETQ. As DNA, the CDR3 is TGCGCCAGCAGCCCTTCAGAGGTAGAGCAGTACTTC. Protein sequence: CASSPSEVEQYF.

The chain uses TRBV14 and TRBJ2-5; 7 nucleotides agree with TRBD2. Germline V gene sequence: CDR1 SGHDN, CDR2 FVKESK. Trimming removed 4 bases from V and 5 bases from J; junction bases left unmatched: 7. The CDR3 runs to 14 residues. For the CDR3, the DNA is TGTGCCAGCAGCCTAAGCGGGGTGAGGGAGACCCAGTACTTC. Its protein product is CASSLSGVRETQYF.

The chain employs TRBV6-6 and TRBJ1-2, with TRBD1 matching 8 bases. After removal of 5 bases from V and 6 bases from J, the junction contained 5 bases not matched to a gene. Germline V CDR1 and CDR2: MNHNY, SVGAGI (reference sequence). CDR3 length: 13 amino acids. CDR3: CASSLDRGHGYTF. In nucleotides, the CDR3 is TGTGCCAGCAGTCTAGACAGGGGCCATGGCTACACCTTC.

V and J are TRBV9 and TRBJ2-5; D uncertain. CDR1 and CDR2 (germline): SGDLS, YYNGEE. Trimming pared 5 bases from V and 2 bases from J, leaving 19 bases between. The CDR3 covers 16 residues. CDR3 amino acids: CASSPAASPGQETQYF. Written as DNA, the CDR3 is TGTGCCAGCAGTCCCGCTGCGAGTCCGGGTCAAGAGACCCAGTACTTC.

The chain couples TRBV20-1 to TRBJ2-1; D is uncertain. With 3 bases removed from V and 9 bases from J, the gap between germline ends came to 9 bases. The CDR3 totals 11 residues. Germline V gives CDR1 DFQATT, CDR2 SNEGSKA (reference sequence). CDR3 in amino acids: CSARLPSEQFF. The CDR3, as DNA: TGCAGTGCTAGGCTCCCCAGTGAGCAGTTCTTC.

V is TRBV28 and J is TRBJ1-1, with D hard to call. In germline, CDR1 is MDHEN, CDR2 SYDVKM. Trimming removed 7 bases from V and 0 bases from J, with 9 bases in between. CDR3 size: 13 residues. Written as DNA, the CDR3 is TGTGCCAGCAAGCCAGGATTGAACACTGAAGCTTTCTTT. Translating it yields CASKPGLNTEAFF.

The rearrangement joins TRBV27 to TRBJ1-1; 8 bases line up with TRBD1. This CDR3 is built from 14 residues. The trim removed 5 bases at V and 4 bases at J, leaving 6 bases unmatched. The germline gives CDR1 MNHEY, CDR2 SMNVEV (reference sequence). CDR3 nucleotides: TGTGCCAGCAGTCAGATAACAGGGGGCACTGAAGCTTTCTTT. It specifies CASSQITGGTEAFF.